The text below deals with one T cell receptor (delta chain). Which antigen it targets is not known. One end of the junction is discordant with germline, which a read error may explain. These data originate in a study of delta chain sequences of gamma delta T cells (dated by TCRdb to 2015 to 2018). The method behind the library was PCR. The instrument given in TCRdb is Illumina MiSeq. TCRdb processed the public reads again with the CATT caller, after which rows with matching DNA were combined. Present in this sample are roughly 3,100 delta-chain clones, about 61% of which were seen just once. The ten largest make up about 60% of the sample. The CDR3 holds 14 amino acids from the cysteine to the phenylalanine. Only the CDR3 region is kept as DNA, spanning 42 bases read in frame from base 1. For CDR1 and CDR2, the germline V gene lists GEAIGNYY and EKD.

The receptor chain draws on TRDV2 and TRDJ1, with no D gene named confidently. Sequencing input: a tumor sample. This clonotype originated in a human donor with breast cancer. The CDR3 reads CACRTPYIEDKVIF. The DNA reads TGTGCCTGTCGTACCCCTTACATCGAAGATAAAGTCATCTTT.